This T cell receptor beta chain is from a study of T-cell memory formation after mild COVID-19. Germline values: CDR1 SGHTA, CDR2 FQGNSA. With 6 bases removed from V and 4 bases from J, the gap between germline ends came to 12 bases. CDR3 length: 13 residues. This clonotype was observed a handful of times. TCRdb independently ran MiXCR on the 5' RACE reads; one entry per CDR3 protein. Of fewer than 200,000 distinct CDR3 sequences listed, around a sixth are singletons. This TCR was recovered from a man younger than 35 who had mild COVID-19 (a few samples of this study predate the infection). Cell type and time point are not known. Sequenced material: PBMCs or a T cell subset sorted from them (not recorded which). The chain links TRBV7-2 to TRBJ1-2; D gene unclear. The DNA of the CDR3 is TGTGCCAGCAGATTCGCTCAACTCTATGGCTACACCTTC. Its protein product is CASRFAQLYGYTF. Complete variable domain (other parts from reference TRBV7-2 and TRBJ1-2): GAGVSQSPSNKVTEKGKDVELRCDPISGHTALYWYRQSLGQGLEFLIYFQGNSAPDKSGLPSDRFSAERTGGSVSTLTIQRTQQEDSAVYLCASRFAQLYGYTFGSGTRLTVV.